One TCR beta chain is described in this entry. Blood PBMC samples: pre-vaccination, two weeks post third vaccination, and at tumor progression. The data were taken from a study of glioma-infiltrating T cells after dendritic cell vaccination. Study details: Glioblastoma patients came from Phase I and II dendritic cell vaccination trials.

Some clones are missing from TCRdb's copy, which holds only in-frame ones; the method was immunoSEQ multiplex PCR. Among tens of thousands of clones, 75% to 90% were seen once, and the ten largest hold around 9.6%. CDR3 size: 13 residues. Trimming removed 10 bases from V and 4 bases from J, with 17 bases in between. CDR1 is SGHNT, CDR2 YYREEE, per germline (reference sequence). Sequenced here: blood, sampled before dendritic cell vaccination. This TCR was sampled from a human donor with glioblastoma. The J gene is TRBJ1-1, the V gene TRBV5-4; unclear D gene. The CDR3 DNA follows: TGTGCCGTCCTCCCGTTGGCTGGCACTGAAGCTTTCTTT. This sequence encodes CAVLPLAGTEAFF.